Following are 23 T cell receptor beta chains from one sample sequenced in a study of blood T cell repertoires in COVID-19. Repertoires were generated with immunoSEQ multiplex PCR, while TCRdb's copy carries only in-frame clones and drops some. Of roughly 150,000 clones in the sample, approximately 84% were seen once. The sequenced material came from peripheral blood. These receptors all come from a human donor in a cohort sampled during active COVID-19.

V is TRBV5-6 and J is TRBJ1-5; 8 positions agree with TRBD1. This CDR3 is built from 17 residues. Germline CDR1 reads SGHDT; CDR2 reads YYEEEE. The J segment lost 0 bases and the V segment lost 4 bases, leaving 9 bases of the junction unmatched. CDR3 amino acids: CASSTRDRKHSNQPQHF. DNA of the CDR3: TGTGCCAGCAGCACCCGGGACAGGAAGCATAGCAATCAGCCCCAGCATTTT.

This clone was detected a few times. The chain links TRBV5-8 to TRBJ1-2, with D perhaps TRBD1 (6 bases). The V end was cut by 3 bases, the J end by 2 bases, with 14 bases between. Germline CDR1 reads SGHTS; CDR2 reads YDEGEE. This CDR3 spans 15 amino acids. The CDR3 is CASSSFWTANYGYTF. Written as DNA, the CDR3 is TGTGCCAGCAGCTCTTTCTGGACAGCGAACTATGGCTACACCTTC. Full variable domain (rest looked up from reference TRBV5-8 and TRBJ1-2): EAGVTQSPTHLIKTRGQQATLRCSPISGHTSVYWYQQALGLGLQFLLWYDEGEERNRGNFPPRFSGRQFPNYSSELNVNALELEDSALYLCASSSFWTANYGYTFGSGTRLTVV.

The chain carries TRBV6-9 and TRBJ1-6; the match to TRBD1 covers 8 bases. Germline CDR1 reads MNHGY; CDR2 reads SVAAGI. With 10 bases clipped from V and 2 bases from J, the junction kept 16 bases outside the gene matches. The length of the CDR3 is 18 residues. Here the CDR3 reads CATALGSSGGPYNSPLHF. CDR3 DNA sequence: TGTGCCACCGCGTTAGGTTCGTCAGGGGGCCCCTATAATTCACCCCTCCACTTT.

This chain connects TRBV6-5 to TRBJ1-1, with 9 bases that match TRBD1. V lost 6 bases and J lost 5; bases outside the gene matches: 10. The CDR3 has 15 residues. Germline V gene lookup returns CDR1 MNHEY and CDR2 SVGAGI. CDR3 nucleotide sequence: TGTGCCAGCAGGGGGAGACGACAGGGGGAAACTGAAGCTTTCTTT. It specifies CASRGRRQGETEAFF.

J is TRBJ2-2 and V is TRBV5-1; 8 positions agree with TRBD1. V was pared by 2 bases and J by 6 bases, with 6 bases of the junction left unmatched. The CDR3 runs 15 residues. Germline CDR1 is SGHRS and CDR2 is YFSETQ. The CDR3 spells CASSLQGGPPGELFF. The CDR3 DNA follows: TGCGCCAGCAGCTTACAGGGGGGCCCTCCCGGGGAGCTGTTTTTT.

About this clone: One junction end disagrees with the germline gene, perhaps due to a read error. This sequence joins TRBV3-1 (or the pseudogene TRBV3-2) and TRBJ2-7; 7 nucleotides line up with TRBD1. CDR1 is LGHDT and CDR2 is YNNKEL in the germline V gene (reference sequence). The CDR3 sequence is 16 residues long. The CDR3 coding sequence is TGTGCCAGCAGCAAAGACAGGGCGAGTTTCTCCTACGAGCAGTACTTC. Its protein product is CASSKDRASFSYEQYF.

The chain uses TRBV25-1 and TRBJ1-2, with no clear D. CDR3 size: 11 residues. CDR1 MGHDK and CDR2 SYGVNS come from the germline V gene. The ends were cut back, 4 bases at V and 6 bases at J, with 6 bases in the middle. CDR3 sequence reads: CASSAVDGYTF. Written as DNA, the CDR3 is TGTGCCAGCAGTGCCGTCGATGGCTACACCTTC.

Only one count was recorded for this clone. One junction end does not reproduce the germline sequence, and a read error may be involved. The chain carries TRBV14 and TRBJ2-7; no reliable D call. Germline V gene sequence: CDR1 SGHDN, CDR2 FVKESK. This CDR3 contains 13 residues. CDR3 amino acids: CASSQDSKVAPIF. Written as DNA, the CDR3 is TGTGCCAGCAGCCAAGACTCGAAAGTCGCCCCTATCTTC.

The chain is built from TRBV7-2 and TRBJ2-5; D is perhaps TRBD1 (6 bases). V was cut by 1 base and J by 1 base, with 10 bases left in between. CDR1 SGHTA and CDR2 FQGNSA come from the germline V gene. The CDR3 is 15 residues long. The CDR3 DNA reads TGTGCCAGCAGCTTAGTAGACAGGTCCCAAGAGACCCAGTACTTC. It codes for CASSLVDRSQETQYF.

V usage is TRBV7-2 and J usage is TRBJ1-2; 9 nucleotides align to TRBD1. V lost 0 bases and J lost 5; bases outside the gene matches: 4. This CDR3 has 15 amino acids. The germline CDR1 and CDR2 sequences are SGHTA and FQGNSA. CDR3 loop: CASSLAGQGSYGYTF. In nucleotides, the CDR3 is TGTGCCAGCAGCTTAGCGGGACAGGGTAGTTATGGCTACACCTTC.

This clone was counted a single time. V gene TRBV20-1 combines with J gene TRBJ1-1; D not resolved. This CDR3 is 11 amino acids long. Trimming removed 5 bases at V and 1 base at J, with 5 bases between. Germline CDR1 reads DFQATT; CDR2 reads SNEGSKA (reference sequence). CDR3 loop: CSAPWNTEAFF. In nucleotides, the CDR3 is TGCAGTGCTCCCTGGAACACTGAAGCTTTCTTT.

The chain has TRBV6-5 and TRBJ2-1; TRBD2 might be the D (6 bases). Germline CDR1 reads MNHEY; CDR2 reads SVGAGI. V was cut by 2 bases and J by 0 bases, with 8 bases left in between. This CDR3 comprises 15 residues. The CDR3: CASSYAGSSYNEQFF. CDR3 nucleotides: TGTGCCAGCAGTTACGCGGGGAGCTCCTACAATGAGCAGTTCTTC.

V and J are TRBV6-6 and TRBJ1-1; 7 bases align to TRBD1. Germline-derived CDR1 and CDR2 are MNHNY and SVGAGI (reference sequence). CDR3 size: 16 residues. Trimming removed 4 bases from V and 5 bases from J; junction bases left unmatched: 13. DNA of the CDR3: TGTGCCAGCAGTTTCTCAATAAACAGGGGAGGAACTGAAGCTTTCTTT. This gives the protein CASSFSINRGGTEAFF.

This chain links TRBV2 with TRBJ2-3; the D gene is possibly TRBD2 (5 bases). The CDR3 runs to 10 residues. V was shortened by 4 bases and J by 11 bases, with 7 bases between the two germline ends. CDR1 and CDR2 from the germline V gene are SNHLY and FYNNEI. CDR3 region: CASSAGEQYF. DNA of the CDR3: TGTGCCAGCAGTGCCGGGGAGCAGTATTTT.

The V gene is TRBV11-3, the J gene TRBJ2-1; 11 nucleotides agree with TRBD2. The ends lost 5 bases at V and 6 bases at J; junction bases unmatched: 6. In germline, CDR1 is SGHNT, CDR2 YENEEA. The CDR3 has 15 residues. The CDR3 DNA reads as TGTGCCAGCAGCGACCCTAGCGGGGGGACCAATGAGCAGTTCTTC. Its translation is CASSDPSGGTNEQFF.

This rearrangement joins TRBV7-6 to TRBJ2-3, with D possibly TRBD2 on 7 matching bases. V was shortened by 5 bases and J by 4 bases, with 16 bases between the two germline ends. CDR1 is SGHVS, CDR2 FNYEAQ, per germline. The CDR3 consists of 15 residues. The CDR3 sequence: CASSDTGRGADTQYF. The CDR3 bases are TGTGCCAGCAGCGACACAGGGAGGGGTGCAGATACGCAGTATTTT.

In nucleotides, the CDR3 is TGCGCCAGCAGCTTAGACGGGACAGATAATGAAAAACTGTTTTTT. Encoded protein: CASSLDGTDNEKLFF. The chain links TRBV5-1 to TRBJ1-4, with 7 bases aligning to TRBD1. The CDR3 loop spans 15 amino acids. The V gene's germline CDR1 is SGHRS and CDR2 YFSETQ. V lost 2 bases to trimming and J lost 4 bases; unmatched junction nucleotides: 5. The whole variable domain, filled in from reference TRBV5-1 and TRBJ1-4, reads KAGVTQTPRYLIKTRGQQVTLSCSPISGHRSVSWYQQTPGQGLQFLFEYFSETQRNKGNFPGRFSGRQFSNSRSEMNVSTLELGDSALYLCASSLDGTDNEKLFFGSGTQLSVL.

The V call is TRBV18, the J call TRBJ2-5; unclear D gene. This CDR3 has 11 amino acids. Germline CDR1 reads KGHSH; CDR2 reads LQKENI. V was clipped by 3 bases and J by 5 bases, with 4 bases between them. CDR3 nucleotides: TGTGCCAGCTCACCCGGGGAGACCCAGTACTTC. This gives the protein CASSPGETQYF.

V is TRBV6-5 and J is TRBJ2-7, with a possible D match to TRBD2 (6 bases). The CDR3 totals 15 residues. The germline V gene encodes CDR1 MNHEY and CDR2 SVGAGI. The V and J ends lost 0 bases and 0 bases respectively, with 9 bases between them. The CDR3: CASSYSKRASYEQYF. The CDR3 bases are TGTGCCAGCAGTTACTCGAAGCGGGCCTCCTACGAGCAGTACTTC.

This clone was counted a single time. The rearrangement uses TRBV5-1 and TRBJ1-4; 7 bases agree with TRBD1. Germline V lookup: CDR1 SGHRS, CDR2 YFSETQ. V dropped 3 bases and J dropped 6; count of bases not matched to a gene: 5. The CDR3 has 14 amino acids. The CDR3, as DNA: TGCGCCAGCAGCTCGAGGGGGCAGGATGAAAAACTGTTTTTT. This encodes CASSSRGQDEKLFF.

This clone has just one count. The rearrangement links TRBV3-1 (or the pseudogene TRBV3-2) to TRBJ2-7, with 9 bases lining up with TRBD2. Losses at the gene ends were 4 bases for V and 4 bases for J; bases not matched to a gene: 8. Germline V gene sequence: CDR1 LGHDT, CDR2 YNNKEL (reference sequence). The CDR3 length is 15 residues. For the CDR3, the DNA is TGTGCCAGCAGCCCGGGCGGGGGGGCCTGGTACGAGCAGTACTTC. It encodes CASSPGGGAWYEQYF.

The CDR3 sequence: CASSYSTGTGGSEIGNQPQHF. The DNA for the CDR3 is TGTGCCAGCAGTTACTCGACCGGGACAGGGGGCTCCGAGATCGGCAATCAGCCCCAGCATTTT. This chain connects TRBV6-2 or TRBV6-3 to TRBJ1-5; 12 bases are shared with TRBD1. CDR1 and CDR2 (germline): MNHEY, SVGEGT. With 0 bases clipped from V and 2 bases from J, the junction kept 14 bases outside the gene matches. This CDR3 has 21 residues.

In its sample, this clone was seen once. This rearrangement joins TRBV29-1 to TRBJ2-1; D might be TRBD2 (6 bases). Trimming cost V 4 bases and J 8 bases, with 9 bases left between them. Germline CDR1 SQVTM, CDR2 ANQGSEA. This CDR3 region has 11 residues. The CDR3 reads CSVGGVYEQFF. CDR3 in DNA: TGCAGCGTTGGGGGGGTCTATGAGCAGTTCTTC.